This T cell receptor beta chain derives from a study of beta chain features in type 1 diabetes. Study-level findings and limits: Shorter TCRB CDR3s, moderately but significantly so, marked every one of the four CD4+ subsets in Type 1 diabetes patients.

On this clone: No antigen is known for it.

Reverse transcription of all isolated RNA meant that expressed TCRB transcripts were sequenced. The table came from immunoSEQ multiplex PCR; TCRdb's copy has only in-frame clones and leaves some out. The table shows about 700,000 clones, with roughly 12% occurring only once. Sequencing was done on a sample of naive CD4+ T cells from blood. This sequence originates from a man between 18 and 29 years old with type 1 diabetes.

The CDR3 coding sequence is TGCGCCAGCAGCTCCGGACAGGGTTGGTACGAGCAGTACTTC. Protein sequence: CASSSGQGWYEQYF. The J gene is TRBJ2-7, the V gene TRBV5-1; 8 bases match TRBD1. CDR3 length: 14 residues. CDR1 is SGHRS and CDR2 is YFSETQ in the germline V gene. With V trimmed by 3 bases and J by 4 bases, 6 bases remained unmatched.